A selection of T cell receptor beta chains follows, all from one sample in a study of OX40 agonist ivuxolimab in advanced cancers. Measured with immunoSEQ multiplex PCR; TCRdb has only the in-frame clones, and not every one. The sample records more than 65,000 clones, 94% being singletons. The sequences come from CD4+ or CD8+ T cells sorted from blood, collected in a trial of the OX40 agonist ivuxolimab. The receptors shown here come from an adult with an advanced solid tumor such as melanoma, head and neck, liver or kidney cancer. CDR3s include the opening cysteine and the closing phenylalanine or tryptophan. Fields, in order: J gene, D gene, clone size, V gene, CDR3 DNA, CDR3 protein. The D gene is left open where the match is weak. Clone size appears in some rows only: once, few, many, or a class for an expanded clone.

TRBJ1-5,.,.,TRBV4-1,TGCGCCAGCAGCCAAGGAGGGCCCCAGCATTTT,CASSQGGPQHF
TRBJ2-1,.,.,TRBV7-9,TGTGCCAGCAGCGGCCGTAATGAGCAGTTCTTC,CASSGRNEQFF
TRBJ1-2,.,.,TRBV6-1,TGTGCCAGCAGTGAATGGGGGGATCCTAACTATGGCTACACCTTC,CASSEWGDPNYGYTF
TRBJ2-2,.,once,TRBV7-9,TGTGCCAGCAGCTTAGCGGGGGGGCCCTTCGACACCGGGGAGCTGTTTTTT,CASSLAGGPFDTGELFF
TRBJ2-1,TRBD2,.,TRBV7-2,TGTGCCAGCAGCTTTAGCGGGTCTTACACCTACAATGAGCAGTTCTTC,CASSFSGSYTYNEQFF
TRBJ2-3,TRBD2,once,TRBV5-6,TGTGCCAGCAGCTGGCCGGGACTAGCGGAAACAGATACGCAGTATTTT,CASSWPGLAETDTQYF
TRBJ1-2,.,once,TRBV6-1,TGTGCCAGCAGTGAAGTGCAGGCAATCTATGGCTACACCTTC,CASSEVQAIYGYTF
TRBJ1-2,.,.,TRBV29-1,TGCAGCGTTGCAGGGGACTATGGCTACACCTTC,CSVAGDYGYTF
TRBJ2-7,.,.,TRBV4-2,TGTGCCAGCAGCCAAGAACAGAAGACATCCTACGAGCAGTACTTC,CASSQEQKTSYEQYF
TRBJ2-3,.,.,TRBV7-9,TGTGCCAGCAGCCACGGATTGTTACCGGATACGCAGTATTTT,CASSHGLLPDTQYF
TRBJ2-1,TRBD2,.,TRBV11-2,TGTGCCAGCAGCTTACTAGCGGTTTACAATGAGCAGTTCTTC,CASSLLAVYNEQFF
TRBJ1-3,.,.,TRBV2,TGTGCCAGCAGTCTGCCAAGAGACACCATATATTTT,CASSLPRDTIYF
TRBJ1-4,.,.,TRBV2,TGTGCCAGCAGGGGGGATTTGCAGACTAATGAAAAACTGTTTTTT,CASRGDLQTNEKLFF
TRBJ1-4,.,.,TRBV27,TGTGCCAGCAGTCCCCAACAATGGATGGGTGAAAAACTGTTTTTT,CASSPQQWMGEKLFF
TRBJ2-1,TRBD2,.,TRBV19,TGTGCCAGTAGTATAGTGGCCCCCGGGGGGGGTAGGGCCAATGAGCAGTTCTTC,CASSIVAPGGGRANEQFF
TRBJ2-3,.,.,TRBV5-1,TGCGCCAGCAGCTCCTCCGGGACTAGCACAGATACGCAGTATTTT,CASSSSGTSTDTQYF
TRBJ1-1,.,.,TRBV6-5,TGTGCCAGCTGGGCCGGGGCCCTAATTGAAGCTTTCTTT,CASWAGALIEAFF
TRBJ1-2,.,.,TRBV27,TGTGCCAGCAGTTTATCAGGGGCGGGCTATGGCTACACCTTC,CASSLSGAGYGYTF
TRBJ1-5,.,.,TRBV27,TGTGCCAGCAGTTTACACTACAATCAGCCCCAGCATTTT,CASSLHYNQPQHF
TRBJ2-6,TRBD1,.,TRBV5-1,TGCGCCAGCAGCCTATTTCGAATAGGGACAGGGGTTTCCGGGGCCAACGTCCTGACTTTC,CASSLFRIGTGVSGANVLTF
TRBJ2-3,.,.,TRBV2,TGTGCCAGCAGTGAGCGGGATAGCACAGATACGCAGTATTTT,CASSERDSTDTQYF
TRBJ2-6,TRBD1,.,TRBV9,TGTGCCAGCAGCCCTCATCCCACGGCGGGACAGGTTTACTCTGGGGCCAACGTCCTGACTTTC,CASSPHPTAGQVYSGANVLTF
TRBJ2-5,.,.,TRBV7-2,TGTGCCAGCAGCCCAAAGGGCCCCAGGGGAGAGACCCAGTACTTC,CASSPKGPRGETQYF
TRBJ2-1,TRBD2,.,TRBV7-6,TGTGCCAGCAGCCCTGCCGTAGCGGGAGGGTTCTACAATGAGCAGTTCTTC,CASSPAVAGGFYNEQFF
TRBJ1-1,.,.,TRBV27,TGTGCCAGCAGTTTCCGGGGAAGCACTGAAGCTTTCTTT,CASSFRGSTEAFF
TRBJ2-1,TRBD1,.,TRBV18,TGTGCCAGCCTCCCTAAGCGGACAGGGTACAATGAGCAGTTCTTC,CASLPKRTGYNEQFF
TRBJ2-7,.,.,TRBV15,TGTGCCACCAGCAGAGAATTTGTTTACGAGCAGTACTTC,CATSREFVYEQYF